The present T cell receptor (beta chain) was sequenced within a study of blood T cell repertoires in COVID-19. Overall study context: Researchers got acute and convalescent COVID-19 samples from the United States, Italy and Spain. PBMCs, B-cell-depleted T cells, or T cells were the source of the cDNA or gDNA that made up the material.

Germline CDR1 is LNHDA and CDR2 is SQIVND (reference sequence). The CDR3 length is 15 residues. Deletions cut 4 bases from V and 7 bases from J, with 16 bases between. In the original analysis: Using reference gene primer amplification, nucleated cell counts were estimated. The method was immunoSEQ multiplex PCR; TCRdb's version includes in-frame clones alone and lacks a portion of them. Clone size and V and J calls were adopted from that table, with D and trimming inferred from the DNA. The table lists about 95,000 clones, approximately 84% of them singletons. This TCR came from a man aged 80 or over with active or convalescent COVID-19. The sequenced sample consisted of peripheral blood. The chain combines TRBV19 with TRBJ2-2; D possibly corresponds to TRBD1 (5 bases). This CDR3 reads CASSTPQTELGELFF. Written as DNA, the CDR3 is TGTGCCAGTAGTACTCCCCAGACAGAGCTCGGGGAGCTGTTTTTT. Together with reference TRBV19 and TRBJ2-2, the CDR3 gives the full variable domain: DGGITQSPKYLFRKEGQNVTLSCEQNLNHDAMYWYRQDPGQGLRLIYYSQIVNDFQKGDIAEGYSVSREKKESFPLTVTSAQKNPTAFYLCASSTPQTELGELFFGEGSRLTVL.